This entry lists 17 T cell receptor beta chains sequenced from one sample in a study of graft-versus-host responses after intestinal transplantation. The repertoire was sequenced with immunoSEQ multiplex PCR; TCRdb's copy has only in-frame clones and lacks some. The table shows 80,000 to 95,000 clones, with approximately 94% occurring only once. No antigen is known for these receptors. This specimen consisted of unstimulated CD8+ T cells sorted from spleen or lymph node cells, obtained before intestinal transplant. These receptors all come from a human donor who received an intestinal transplant.

This chain links TRBV6-5 with TRBJ1-1, with 10 bases fitting TRBD1. Looked up from germline, CDR1 is MNHEY and CDR2 is SVGAGI. The CDR3 runs 15 residues. V dropped 5 bases and J dropped 0; count of bases not matched to a gene: 3. This chain's CDR3 is CASSRTGGMNTEAFF. CDR3 coding DNA: TGTGCCAGCAGTCGGACAGGGGGAATGAACACTGAAGCTTTCTTT.

J is TRBJ1-4 and V is TRBV27; maybe TRBD1 (6 bases). The length of the CDR3 is 14 residues. V was pared by 3 bases and J by 5 bases, with 10 bases between. CDR1 and CDR2 from the germline V gene are MNHEY and SMNVEV (reference sequence). The CDR3 region is CASSLTGQNEKLFF. CDR3 nucleotide sequence: TGTGCCAGCAGTTTGACAGGACAGAATGAAAAACTGTTTTTT. The full variable domain, its missing parts supplied by reference TRBV27 and TRBJ1-4, is EAQVTQNPRYLITVTGKKLTVTCSQNMNHEYMSWYRQDPGLGLRQIYYSMNVEVTDKGDVPEGYKVSRKEKRNFPLILESPSPNQTSLYFCASSLTGQNEKLFFGSGTQLSVL.

The rearrangement uses TRBV5-1 and TRBJ2-5; 9 bases align to TRBD1. This CDR3 contains 14 residues. V shed 4 bases and J 5 bases; nucleotides not matched to a gene: 6. Per the germline V gene, CDR1 is SGHRS and CDR2 is YFSETQ. The CDR3: CASSRDRDMETQYF. In nucleotides, the CDR3 is TGCGCCAGCAGCCGGGACAGGGATATGGAGACCCAGTACTTC.

CDR3 sequence (DNA): TGTGCCAGCAGTTCTGAGGGCACAGATACGCAGTATTTT. Residues: CASSSEGTDTQYF. The chain carries TRBV6-1 and TRBJ2-3; D is undetermined. This CDR3 is built from 13 residues. Germline V gives CDR1 MNHNS, CDR2 SASEGT. V dropped 5 bases and J dropped 1 base, with 7 bases sitting between them.

There are a few counts of this clone. The CDR3 DNA reads as TGTGCCAGCAGTGAGATAGACAGGGTATCAGACTACGAGCAGTACTTC. Translation: CASSEIDRVSDYEQYF. The genes are TRBV2 and TRBJ2-7, with 7 bases matching TRBD1. In germline, CDR1 is SNHLY, CDR2 FYNNEI. Trimming at V came to 3 bases and at J to 3 bases, leaving 11 bases not matched to a gene. This CDR3 spans 16 amino acids.

This clone is a singleton in its sample. The chain links TRBV11-2 to TRBJ1-6; perhaps TRBD1 as D (6 bases). The CDR3 loop spans 14 amino acids. V shed 1 base and J shed 5 bases, with 6 bases lying between them. The germline gives CDR1 SGHAT, CDR2 FQNNGV. The CDR3 DNA is TGTGCCAGCAGCTTAGGGGACAATAATTCACCCCTCCACTTT. Its translation: CASSLGDNNSPLHF.

The rearrangement uses TRBV13 and TRBJ2-7; 8 bases map to TRBD2. Germline values: CDR1 PRHDT, CDR2 FYEKMQ (reference sequence). This CDR3 contains 15 residues. V gave up 3 bases and J gave up 4 bases; unmatched junction bases: 8. The CDR3 here is CASSFLAGGRYEQYF. The CDR3 DNA follows: TGTGCCAGCAGCTTCCTCGCGGGGGGCCGATACGAGCAGTACTTC.

The chain recombines TRBV7-6 with TRBJ2-7; 9 bases map to TRBD2. Germline loops: CDR1 SGHVS, CDR2 FNYEAQ. The V segment lost 0 bases and the J segment 6 bases; nucleotides outside the gene matches: 3. The CDR3 length is 14 residues. CDR3 sequence reads: CASSLAAGGGEQYF. The CDR3 coding sequence is TGTGCCAGCAGCTTAGCCGCGGGGGGGGGCGAGCAGTACTTC.

V gene TRBV20-1 combines with J gene TRBJ2-3; D not resolved. This CDR3 comprises 10 residues. With 2 bases removed from V and 8 bases from J, the gap between germline ends came to 5 bases. CDR1 and CDR2 from the germline V gene are DFQATT and SNEGSKA (reference sequence). The CDR3 DNA is TGCAGTGCTAGATACGGTACGCAGTATTTT. This gives the protein CSARYGTQYF.

The V call is TRBV9, the J call TRBJ2-5; D may be TRBD1 (6 bases). TRBJ2-7 matches the DNA end more closely, so the J call is doubtful. The germline CDR1 and CDR2 sequences are SGDLS and YYNGEE. There are 14 residues in the CDR3. This chain's CDR3 is CASSVAGEPYEQYF. Here the CDR3 DNA reads TGTGCCAGCAGCGTCGCAGGGGAGCCCTACGAGCAGTACTTC.

The V gene is TRBV11-3, the J gene TRBJ2-6, with D tentatively TRBD1 (5 bases). The CDR3 covers 17 residues. CDR1 and CDR2 from the germline V gene are SGHNT and YENEEA. Trimming removed 5 bases at V and 2 bases at J, with 16 bases between. CDR3 sequence (DNA): TGTGCCAGCAGCGTCCAGGGATTTGAGACTGGGGCCAACGTCCTGACTTTC. Encoded protein: CASSVQGFETGANVLTF.

The J gene is TRBJ2-1, the V gene TRBV18, with D hard to call. The CDR3 has 14 residues. Per germline, CDR1 KGHSH and CDR2 LQKENI. Deletions cut 3 bases from V and 2 bases from J, with 8 bases between. CDR3: CASSPEAAYNEQFF. CDR3 bases: TGTGCCAGCTCACCCGAGGCAGCCTACAATGAGCAGTTCTTC.

This clone was found once. This chain links TRBV7-9 with TRBJ2-3; TRBD1 aligns across 11 bases. This CDR3 region has 16 residues. Germline lookup yields CDR1 SEHNR and CDR2 FQNEAQ (reference sequence). V trimming: 1 base; J trimming: 6 bases; junction bases outside the gene matches: 6. This chain's CDR3 is CASSLVGQGARDTQYF. The CDR3 DNA follows: TGTGCCAGCAGCTTAGTCGGACAGGGGGCGCGTGATACGCAGTATTTT.

The chain joins TRBV27 to TRBJ1-5; TRBD1 agrees at 9 bases. J gave up 6 bases and V 4 bases, and 4 bases lay outside the gene matches. The CDR3 length is 14 residues. Germline V CDR1 and CDR2: MNHEY, SMNVEV (reference sequence). Written as DNA, the CDR3 is TGTGCCAGCAGTTCGACAGGGGGTGTTCAGCCCCAGCATTTT. Translating it yields CASSSTGGVQPQHF.

This clone showed up just once. The J gene is TRBJ1-1, the V gene TRBV11-2, with D possibly matching TRBD1 (5 bases). Germline values: CDR1 SGHAT, CDR2 FQNNGV. The CDR3 runs to 13 residues. The ends were cut back, 10 bases at V and 2 bases at J, with 14 bases in the middle. The CDR3 DNA is TGTGCCACCTCGGAGGGGTTTAACACTGAAGCTTTCTTT. It codes for CATSEGFNTEAFF. The full variable domain, in which reference TRBV11-2 and TRBJ1-1 provide the parts outside the CDR3, is EAGVAQSPRYKIIEKRQSVAFWCNPISGHATLYWYQQILGQGPKLLIQFQNNGVVDDSQLPKDRFSAERLKGVDSTLKIQPAKLEDSAVYLCATSEGFNTEAFFGQGTRLTVV.

This clone showed up just once. This chain uses TRBV4-1 with TRBJ2-7; 9 nucleotides match TRBD2. V trimming: 5 bases; J trimming: 4 bases; junction bases outside the gene matches: 9. CDR3 length: 15 amino acids. Germline V CDR1 and CDR2: MGHRA, YSYEKL. The CDR3 coding sequence is TGCGCCAGCAGCGACCGGGCCCTAGCGGGATACGAGCAGTACTTC. Its translation: CASSDRALAGYEQYF.

The chain recombines TRBV5-4 with TRBJ2-7, with TRBD1 matching over 7 bases. CDR1 SGHNT and CDR2 YYREEE come from the germline V gene (reference sequence). V dropped 3 bases and J dropped 2; count of bases not matched to a gene: 5. The CDR3 contains 14 residues. CDR3 amino acids: CASSYGTGAYEQYF. For the CDR3, the DNA is TGTGCCAGCAGCTATGGTACAGGGGCCTACGAGCAGTACTTC.